One and the same sample provided the 28 T cell receptor beta chains below, sequenced in a study of T cell repertoires in cytomegalovirus infection. TCRdb itself ran the reads through MiXCR, one entry per CDR3 protein. The data hold some 940,000 distinct CDR3 sequences, with approximately 31% observed a single time. No cognate antigen is known for these TCRs. Sequenced here: cultured CD8+ T cells from PBMCs, sampled from culture after CMV antigen stimulation. The receptors come from a human donor in good health (CMV status not recorded). Some clones in this sample may be carry-over from other donors' samples.

The genes are TRBV27 and TRBJ2-1; tentative D call: TRBD1 (6 bases). V was shortened by 2 bases and J by 5 bases, with 10 bases between the two germline ends. Per germline, CDR1 MNHEY and CDR2 SMNVEV (reference sequence). The CDR3 spans 14 residues. The CDR3 bases are TGTGCCAGCAGTTTACAGGGGAGAGACAATGAGCAGTTCTTC. Protein sequence: CASSLQGRDNEQFF.

The chain carries TRBV2 and TRBJ2-7, with D perhaps given as TRBD1 or TRBD2 (6 bases each). The CDR3 covers 12 residues. V was trimmed by 3 bases and J by 7 bases, leaving 10 bases between them. Germline V gene data show CDR1 as SNHLY and CDR2 as FYNNEI. CDR3 sequence (DNA): TGTGCCAGCAGTGAGTCGGGGGCAGAGCAGTACGTC. This codes for CASSESGAEQYV.

This rearrangement joins TRBV6-1 to TRBJ2-2; D perhaps matches TRBD2 (6 bases). V lost 2 bases to trimming and J lost 4 bases, with 11 bases between them. CDR3 length: 15 amino acids. Germline values: CDR1 MNHNS, CDR2 SASEGT. CDR3 sequence reads: CASSELLASTGELFF. Written as DNA, the CDR3 is TGTGCCAGCAGTGAACTACTAGCTAGCACCGGGGAGCTGTTTTTT.

The chain carries TRBV10-1 and TRBJ1-1; D gene uncertain. The germline CDR1 and CDR2 sequences are WNHNN and SYGVQD (reference sequence). Trimming pared 3 bases from V and 1 base from J, leaving 3 bases between. This CDR3 region has 12 residues. The CDR3, as DNA: TGCGCCAGCAGTGACAAGAACACTGAAGCTTTCTTT. This sequence encodes CASSDKNTEAFF.

The gene calls are TRBV28 and TRBJ2-7; D could derive from TRBD1 or TRBD2 (6 bases each). Germline CDR1 reads MDHEN; CDR2 reads SYDVKM. The length of the CDR3 is 14 residues. Trimming took 7 bases from V and 2 from J, leaving 15 bases between them. The CDR3 loop is CASTSRGDPYEQYV. In DNA form, the CDR3 reads TGTGCCAGCACCTCTAGGGGGGATCCCTACGAGCAGTACGTC.

The chain carries TRBV5-1 and TRBJ1-1, with 12 nucleotides matching TRBD1. Germline V gene sequence: CDR1 SGHRS, CDR2 YFSETQ. The ends lost 4 bases at V and 4 bases at J; junction bases unmatched: 11. This CDR3 comprises 17 residues. CDR3 protein: CASSRHWGTGGFTEAFF. The CDR3 DNA reads as TGCGCCAGCAGCCGACATTGGGGGACAGGGGGCTTCACTGAAGCTTTCTTT.

This clonotype showed up many times. The V call is TRBV6-2 or TRBV6-3, the J call TRBJ2-2; D gene unclear. The V gene lost 2 bases and the J gene lost 4 bases, with 8 bases spanning the gap. Germline V lookup: CDR1 MNHEY, CDR2 SVGEGT. The CDR3 consists of 14 residues. The CDR3: CASSYHLATGELFF. As DNA, the CDR3 is TGTGCCAGCAGTTACCACCTGGCCACCGGGGAGCTGTTTTTT.

V usage is TRBV7-9 and J usage is TRBJ1-5, with D unresolved. CDR1 is SEHNR, CDR2 FQNEAQ, per germline (reference sequence). V dropped 5 bases and J dropped 1 base, with 15 bases sitting between them. The CDR3 totals 16 residues. CDR3: CASSQKADASNQPQHF. Here the CDR3 DNA reads TGTGCCAGCAGCCAAAAAGCAGACGCAAGCAATCAGCCCCAGCATTTT.

This clonotype was found many times. The genes are TRBV7-2 and TRBJ2-3; perhaps TRBD2 as D (7 bases). The CDR3 runs 19 residues. V was clipped by 4 bases and J by 4 bases, with 27 bases between them. Per the germline V gene, CDR1 is SGHTA and CDR2 is FQGNSA. As DNA, the CDR3 is TGTGCCAGCAGCTCAGCCCTTCGAGGGGGGGGTGATAGGGCAGATACGCAGTATTTT. This sequence encodes CASSSALRGGGDRADTQYF.

The gene calls are TRBV25-1 and TRBJ2-1; D might be TRBD1 (5 bases). V shed 4 bases and J shed 1 base, with 11 bases lying between them. In germline, CDR1 is MGHDK, CDR2 SYGVNS. The CDR3 has 15 amino acids. CDR3 DNA: TGTGCCAGCAGTGTTTCAGGGTTGTCCTACAATGAGCAGTTCTTC. Translating gives CASSVSGLSYNEQFF.

This clonotype turned up a few times. The CDR3 region is CASRRGRAAFTDTQYF. The CDR3 DNA reads as TGTGCCAGCAGGAGGGGACGAGCGGCGTTCACAGATACGCAGTATTTT. The rearrangement joins TRBV28 to TRBJ2-3; D is possibly TRBD1 or TRBD2 (5 bases each). V shed 6 bases and J shed 2 bases, with 18 bases lying between them. CDR3 length equals 16 residues. CDR1 MDHEN and CDR2 SYDVKM come from the germline V gene.

This clonotype showed up just once. The chain links TRBV10-3 to TRBJ2-7, with D unclear. The V and J ends lost 3 bases and 1 base respectively, with 10 bases between them. This CDR3 has 14 residues. Germline V lookup: CDR1 ENHRY, CDR2 SYGVKD. The CDR3 reads CAISDEVDSYEQYV. CDR3 DNA sequence: TGTGCCATCAGTGATGAGGTAGATTCCTACGAGCAGTACGTC.

In this sample, this clonotype turned up many times. The chain is built from TRBV7-8 and TRBJ2-1, with 9 bases matching TRBD2. The CDR3 sequence is 20 residues long. V was clipped by 4 bases and J by 5 bases; unmatched bases: 21. Germline lookup yields CDR1 SGHVS and CDR2 FQNEAQ. Here the CDR3 DNA reads TGTGCCAGCAGCTCCGAGCGGACGAGCGGGGGGTCGGTTAAGGACAATGAGCAGTTCTTC. This encodes CASSSERTSGGSVKDNEQFF.

This clonotype turned up a few times. The V and J genes are TRBV7-9 and TRBJ2-3; 8 nucleotides align to TRBD1. This CDR3 contains 14 residues. CDR1 is SEHNR, CDR2 FQNEAQ, per germline (reference sequence). V was clipped by 5 bases and J by 4 bases; unmatched bases: 5. The CDR3 spells CASSRQGSPDTQYF. For the CDR3, the DNA is TGTGCCAGCAGCCGACAGGGGAGCCCAGATACGCAGTATTTT.

The chain recombines TRBV18 with TRBJ2-2; the D gene is possibly TRBD2 (6 bases). V was clipped by 2 bases and J by 6 bases, with 13 bases between them. The CDR3 runs to 15 residues. The germline V gene encodes CDR1 KGHSH and CDR2 LQKENI. In DNA form, the CDR3 reads TGTGCCAGCTCACCATGGAGGGATGAGGCCGGGGAGCTGTTTTTT. This sequence encodes CASSPWRDEAGELFF.

The V call is TRBV7-6, the J call TRBJ2-3, with a tentative D call TRBD2 (6 bases). The CDR3 covers 17 residues. The V and J ends lost 4 bases and 1 base respectively, with 18 bases between them. From germline, CDR1 is SGHVS and CDR2 FNYEAQ. CDR3 DNA sequence: TGTGCCAGCAGCTCCGGGGAGGCGAGGGGCCGCACAGATACGCAGTATTTT. Protein: CASSSGEARGRTDTQYF.

This clonotype has more than one count but fewer than ten. The J gene is TRBJ2-3, the V gene TRBV7-9; perhaps TRBD1 as D (6 bases). This CDR3 has 17 residues. Germline CDR1 and CDR2: SEHNR and FQNEAQ (reference sequence). V lost 6 bases and J lost 0, with 19 bases in between. The CDR3 sequence: CASRSSNWTVSTDTQYF. CDR3 DNA: TGTGCCAGCAGATCCTCGAATTGGACAGTAAGCACAGATACGCAGTATTTT.

This sequence joins TRBV12-5 and TRBJ2-3; D is uncertain. V was pared by 6 bases and J by 5 bases, with 15 bases between. The CDR3 has 14 residues. Germline V lookup: CDR1 LGHNT, CDR2 FRNRAP. The CDR3 region has the DNA TGTGCTAGTGGCCATCCCCCCGTGGAAGATACGCAGTATTTT. Protein: CASGHPPVEDTQYF.

The count of this clonotype is one. The rearrangement uses TRBV9 and TRBJ2-2, with 9 bases identical to TRBD2. CDR1 is SGDLS, CDR2 YYNGEE, per germline. This CDR3 region has 16 residues. Unmatched junction bases numbered 10, after V lost 3 bases and J lost 7 bases. DNA for the CDR3: TGTGCCAGCAGCGCTCCCGACGAGCGGGGGGTCGGGGAGCTGTTTTTT. Translated, it gives CASSAPDERGVGELFF.

The sample holds many counts of this clonotype. The chain joins TRBV7-9 to TRBJ1-1, with 10 bases matching TRBD1. This CDR3 has 16 residues. The germline CDR1 and CDR2 sequences are SEHNR and FQNEAQ (reference sequence). Trimming cost V 5 bases and J 4 bases; bases outside gene matches: 10. CDR3 residues: CASSAPRTGGTTEAFF. DNA for the CDR3: TGTGCCAGCAGCGCGCCCCGGACAGGGGGAACCACTGAAGCTTTCTTT.

This chain joins TRBV7-9 and TRBJ1-1; D not certain. This CDR3 is built from 14 residues. Germline V CDR1 and CDR2: SEHNR, FQNEAQ (reference sequence). Trimming pared 6 bases from V and 5 bases from J, leaving 16 bases between. CDR3 loop: CASRKEGTETEAFF. CDR3 DNA: TGTGCCAGCAGGAAAGAGGGTACGGAGACTGAAGCTTTCTTT.

This clonotype was recorded many times. The chain carries TRBV7-2 and TRBJ2-5, with TRBD1 as a possible D gene (6 bases). V was shortened by 5 bases and J by 1 base, with 14 bases between the two germline ends. Germline V gene sequence: CDR1 SGHTA, CDR2 FQGNSA. This CDR3 is built from 15 residues. CDR3 nucleotides: TGTGCCAGCAGCCCTTCGGCAGGGGCCCAAGAGACCCAGTACTTC. This translates into CASSPSAGAQETQYF.

This clonotype was seen a handful of times. This chain joins TRBV5-4 and TRBJ2-1, with 9 bases matching TRBD1. Germline CDR1 and CDR2: SGHNT and YYREEE (reference sequence). Trimming took 2 bases from V and 3 from J; bases not matched to a gene: 6. This CDR3 is built from 16 residues. This CDR3 is CASSFRTGEIYNEQFF. The CDR3 nucleotides are TGTGCCAGCAGCTTCAGGACAGGGGAGATCTACAATGAGCAGTTCTTC.

The chain carries TRBV3-1 and TRBJ2-5, with TRBD2 matching 15 bases. CDR1 LGHDT and CDR2 YNNKEL come from the germline V gene (reference sequence). This CDR3 comprises 20 residues. Trimming cost V 1 base and J 0 bases; bases outside gene matches: 9. CDR3 nucleotides: TGTGCCAGCAGCCAAGGCTACGGACTAGCGGGGGGGCCTTACCAAGAGACCCAGTACTTC. Translating it yields CASSQGYGLAGGPYQETQYF.

V is TRBV9 and J is TRBJ1-5; possible D gene TRBD1, 5 bases. The CDR3 has 16 residues. Per the germline V gene, CDR1 is SGDLS and CDR2 is YYNGEE. V was trimmed by 0 bases and J by 2 bases, leaving 12 bases between them. CDR3 sequence: CASSVGGDGGNQPQHF. CDR3 bases: TGTGCCAGCAGCGTAGGAGGGGACGGAGGCAATCAGCCCCAGCATTTT.

The chain recombines TRBV5-6 with TRBJ2-7; 10 bases agree with TRBD1. The CDR3 totals 14 residues. After removal of 2 bases from V and 5 bases from J, the junction contained 4 bases not matched to a gene. From germline, CDR1 is SGHDT and CDR2 YYEEEE. The CDR3 DNA reads TGTGCCAGCAGCTTACTCGGGACAGGGGACGAGCAGTACGTC. This gives the protein CASSLLGTGDEQYV.

A remark on this clonotype: The junction shows a germline mismatch at one end, possibly a read error. This chain connects TRBV7-2 to TRBJ1-1, with a weak D call TRBD1 (6 bases). Germline V gives CDR1 SGHTA, CDR2 FQGNSA. This CDR3 has 15 residues. For the CDR3, the DNA is TGTACCAACAGCGTCCAATTGACAGGCAACACTGAAGCTTTCTTT. This sequence encodes CTNSVQLTGNTEAFF.

This clonotype was counted between two and nine times. The chain's CDR3 is CASSYPWTGGQGYGYTF. The CDR3 coding sequence is TGTGCCAGCAGCTACCCCTGGACAGGGGGCCAGGGCTATGGCTACACCTTC. The gene calls are TRBV7-8 and TRBJ1-2, with 11 positions matching TRBD1. CDR3 size: 17 residues. From germline, CDR1 is SGHVS and CDR2 FQNEAQ. J gave up 4 bases and V 4 bases, and 11 bases lay outside the gene matches.